One and the same sample provided the 10 T cell receptor beta chains below, sequenced in a study of cytomegalovirus exposure and HLA in healthy donors (dated by TCRdb to 2016 to 2017). The library came from the immunoSEQ multiplex PCR assay. The multiplex PCR relied on a mix of 60 forward primers for TCR Vbeta segments and 13 reverse primers for TCR Jbeta segments. The immuneACCESS repertoire file appears here via TCRdb, limited to in-frame rearrangements. These files lack a portion of the clones; in checked studies, under half of the deficit traces to unresolved V genes, and the cause of the others is not known. This sample has about 170,000 clones in its table, and about 75% of those were observed once. The ten largest clones take up about 0.91% of the sample. Source material: PBMCs. The receptors come from a woman aged 45-59 years in good health and CMV-seropositive.

The chain links TRBV4-3 to TRBJ2-7; no clear D gene. This CDR3 is 13 amino acids long. The V end lost 0 bases, the J end lost 8 bases, and 11 bases lay between the germline ends. Germline V lookup: CDR1 LGHNA, CDR2 YSLEER. The CDR3 reads CASSQDLQTKQYF. CDR3 coding DNA: TGCGCCAGCAGCCAAGATTTACAGACCAAGCAGTACTTC.

On this clone itself: The sample holds other DNA sequences that translate to the same CDR3. The CDR3 DNA follows: TGTGCCAGCAGCTTAGGTGGGGGGAGGGGGACTGAAGCTTTCTTT. The encoded protein is CASSLGGGRGTEAFF. The genes are TRBV7-9 and TRBJ1-1, with D possibly matching TRBD1 (6 bases). V lost 1 base, J lost 5 bases, and 14 bases lay in between. This CDR3 is built from 15 residues. Germline CDR1 reads SEHNR; CDR2 reads FQNEAQ (reference sequence).

This clone has only one observation. The J gene is TRBJ2-7, the V gene TRBV7-6; 8 bases fit TRBD2. There are 14 residues in the CDR3. CDR1 is SGHVS, CDR2 FNYEAQ, per germline. V was clipped by 5 bases and J by 5 bases; unmatched bases: 8. The CDR3 reads CASSPVGGEDEQYF. The CDR3, as DNA: TGTGCCAGCAGCCCAGTCGGGGGGGAAGACGAGCAGTACTTC.

There are a few counts of this clone. The gene calls are TRBV11-1 and TRBJ2-1; 7 bases are shared with TRBD1. Germline lookup yields CDR1 SGHAT and CDR2 FQDESV (reference sequence). Trimming cost V 0 bases and J 5 bases; bases outside gene matches: 10. The CDR3 contains 17 residues. The CDR3 region is CASSLALGNRGNNEQFF. CDR3 DNA sequence: TGTGCCAGCAGCTTAGCGCTGGGGAACAGGGGAAACAATGAGCAGTTCTTC.

This clone was recorded once. The gene calls are TRBV7-9 and TRBJ1-2, with a weak D call TRBD1 (5 bases). The CDR3 extends over 17 amino acids. Germline CDR1 is SEHNR and CDR2 is FQNEAQ (reference sequence). The V gene lost 0 bases and the J gene lost 4 bases, with 18 bases spanning the gap. CDR3 loop: CASSLAPLGQGVYGYTF. CDR3 nucleotides: TGTGCCAGCAGCTTAGCCCCGTTGGGGCAGGGTGTCTATGGCTACACCTTC.

This clone was picked up one time. Mismatch with germline at one junction end may stem from a read error. The chain is built from TRBV9 and TRBJ2-7; 7 bases are shared with TRBD2. The CDR3 sequence is 12 residues long. Germline assignment: CDR1 SGDLS and CDR2 YYNGEE. CDR3 nucleotides: TGTGCCAGCAGCGTAGGGGGCGGGGGATTGAACTTC. It specifies CASSVGGGGLNF. The full variable domain, with the rest looked up from reference TRBV9 and TRBJ2-7, is DSGVTQTPKHLITATGQRVTLRCSPRSGDLSVYWYQQSLDQGLQFLIQYYNGEERAKGNILERFSAQQFPDLHSELNLSSLELGDSALYFCASSVGGGGLNFGPGTRLTVT.

The rearrangement joins TRBV5-1 to TRBJ2-2, with D unresolved. The V end was cut by 5 bases, the J end by 1 base, with 6 bases between. Germline lookup yields CDR1 SGHRS and CDR2 YFSETQ. The CDR3 has 13 amino acids. The CDR3 DNA follows: TGCGCCAGCAGTCTCGGGAACACCGGGGAGCTGTTTTTT. Residues: CASSLGNTGELFF.

The chain links TRBV2 to TRBJ1-1, with a possible D match to TRBD1 (6 bases). The germline CDR1 and CDR2 sequences are SNHLY and FYNNEI. CDR3 length: 14 residues. V was shortened by 8 bases and J by 6 bases, with 19 bases between the two germline ends. The CDR3 loop is CASGLAGAGAEAFF. CDR3 nucleotide sequence: TGTGCCAGCGGGCTAGCGGGGGCAGGCGCTGAAGCTTTCTTT.

The chain uses TRBV7-2 and TRBJ2-7, with unresolved D. The ends were cut back, 1 base at V and 1 base at J, with 5 bases in the middle. Germline-derived CDR1 and CDR2 are SGHTA and FQGNSA. The CDR3 spans 13 residues. In DNA form, the CDR3 reads TGTGCCAGCAGCTTAGAACAGTCCTACGAGCAGTACTTC. This codes for CASSLEQSYEQYF.

The chain links TRBV10-3 to TRBJ1-2, with 7 bases matching TRBD1. Germline V gene data show CDR1 as ENHRY and CDR2 as SYGVKD. This CDR3 is 12 amino acids long. V was clipped by 7 bases and J by 2 bases; unmatched bases: 1. CDR3 coding DNA: TGTGCCATCAAGGGACAGAACTATGGCTACACCTTC. It codes for CAIKGQNYGYTF.